This passage covers 23 T cell receptor beta chains from one sample sequenced in a study. One entry per CDR3 protein results from TCRdb running MiXCR on the reads. The sample lists 1,500 to 2,000 distinct CDR3 sequences, around a quarter occurring once. What was sequenced was CD8+ T cells (not recorded whether cultured). These TCRs come from a female donor.

Notes on this clonotype: The junction shows a germline mismatch at one end, possibly a read error. The CDR3 protein is CASSILAPPADYDYTF. DNA for the CDR3: TGCGCCAGTAGTATCTTGGCTCCTCCAGCGGACTATGACTACACCTTC. The chain carries TRBV19 and TRBJ1-2; D ambiguous. This CDR3 contains 16 residues. From germline, CDR1 is LNHDA and CDR2 SQIVND (reference sequence).

The V gene is TRBV5-1, the J gene TRBJ2-1; 11 positions agree with TRBD2. The CDR3 contains 16 residues. The germline V gene has CDR1 SGHRS and CDR2 YFSETQ. The trim removed 3 bases at V and 10 bases at J, leaving 12 bases unmatched. The CDR3, as DNA: TGCGCCAGCAGCTCTGACGGGACTAGCGGTCTGGAAGAGCAGTTCTTC. Protein: CASSSDGTSGLEEQFF.

This clonotype occurred a few times. The chain recombines TRBV28 with TRBJ2-7; TRBD2 matches 8 bases. The V and J ends lost 9 bases and 5 bases, in that order; junction bases with no gene match: 12. Germline CDR1 and CDR2: MDHEN and SYDVKM. The CDR3 runs to 14 residues. The chain's CDR3 is CASEMSGSVDEQYF. CDR3 in DNA: TGTGCCAGTGAGATGAGCGGGAGTGTCGACGAGCAGTACTTC. The full variable domain, completed using reference TRBV28 and TRBJ2-7, is DVKVTQSSRYLVKRTGEKVFLECVQDMDHENMFWYRQDPGLGLRLIYFSYDVKMKEKGDIPEGYSVSREKKERFSLILESASTNQTSMYLCASEMSGSVDEQYFGPGTRLTVT.

This clonotype is medium-sized by share. The chain combines TRBV19 with TRBJ1-1; no firm D call. Germline V gene sequence: CDR1 LNHDA, CDR2 SQIVND (reference sequence). CDR3 length: 11 residues. V was shortened by 4 bases and J by 6 bases, with 6 bases between the two germline ends. CDR3: CASSTLAEAFF. The CDR3 coding sequence is TGTGCCAGTAGTACGTTGGCTGAAGCTTTCTTT.

By share of the sample, this clonotype is large. The chain uses TRBV6-2 or TRBV6-3 and TRBJ2-5; 7 bases match TRBD1. Germline lookup yields CDR1 MNHEY and CDR2 SVGEGT. V was clipped by 2 bases and J by 5 bases; unmatched bases: 5. The CDR3 is made up of 14 amino acids. CDR3 residues: CASSYLGGAETQYF. The CDR3 DNA reads TGTGCCAGCAGTTACCTAGGGGGCGCCGAGACCCAGTACTTC.

This clonotype ranks as large. In DNA, the CDR3 is TGTGCCAGCAGTATAATAGCGGGAGACGTCGATGAGCAGTTCTTC. Protein sequence: CASSIIAGDVDEQFF. The V call is TRBV6-5, the J call TRBJ2-1; 9 nucleotides agree with TRBD2. J gave up 8 bases and V 5 bases, and 10 bases lay outside the gene matches. The CDR3 totals 15 residues. Germline V lookup: CDR1 MNHEY, CDR2 SVGAGI.

By share of the sample, this clonotype is medium-sized. The V and J genes are TRBV29-1 and TRBJ1-3; 7 bases line up with TRBD1. J was trimmed by 0 bases and V by 3 bases; bases with no gene match: 5. The CDR3 is 15 residues long. From germline, CDR1 is SQVTM and CDR2 ANQGSEA. The CDR3 reads CSVDWTGDSGNTIYF. In DNA form, the CDR3 reads TGCAGCGTTGATTGGACAGGCGACTCTGGAAACACCATATATTTT.

This clonotype is medium-sized within its sample. This may be a read error, as it is one base from a much larger clone. The rearrangement joins TRBV20-1 to TRBJ1-2, with 9 positions matching TRBD1. Germline CDR1 is DFQATT and CDR2 is SNEGSKA (reference sequence). V lost 3 bases and J lost 4; bases outside the gene matches: 6. The CDR3 runs 14 residues. DNA of the CDR3: TGCAGTGCTAGCGGGACAGGGTCTAGCTATGGCTACACCTTC. Amino acid sequence: CSASGTGSSYGYTF.

This clonotype was seen once. At one end, the junction sequence differs from germline, possibly due to a read error. The gene calls are TRBV5-1 and TRBJ1-1; possibly TRBD1 for D (5 bases). The germline gives CDR1 SGHRS, CDR2 YFSETQ. This CDR3 is 14 amino acids long. CDR3 sequence: CTSSIHQGLAEAFF. CDR3 sequence (DNA): TGCACCAGCAGCATTCACCAGGGCTTGGCTGAGGCTTTCTTT.

By share, this clonotype counts as large. V and J are TRBV5-1 and TRBJ2-7; possibly TRBD2 for D (5 bases). V was clipped by 0 bases and J by 9 bases, with 10 bases between them. Germline V gene data show CDR1 as SGHRS and CDR2 as YFSETQ. The CDR3 consists of 12 residues. The CDR3 loop reads CASSLAEARQYF. The CDR3 coding sequence is TGCGCCAGCAGCTTGGCGGAGGCGCGGCAGTACTTC.

Concerning this clonotype: A junction end diverges from the germline sequence, so it may reflect a read error. The chain employs TRBV20-1 and TRBJ2-3, with D possibly matching TRBD1 (5 bases). There are 14 residues in the CDR3. Germline values: CDR1 DFQATT, CDR2 SNEGSKA (reference sequence). The CDR3 DNA is TGCAGTGCTAGAGATCAGGGTATATCAGATACGCAGTGTTTT. As protein: CSARDQGISDTQCF.

On this clonotype: One junction end does not reproduce the germline sequence, and a read error may be involved. This chain connects TRBV5-6 to TRBJ2-1, with TRBD2 as a possible D gene (7 bases). CDR3 length: 16 amino acids. Germline V gene lookup returns CDR1 SGHDT and CDR2 YYEEEE. CDR3 in amino acids: CVSSPGGQSSYNEQFF. CDR3 DNA: TGTGTCAGCAGTCCCGGGGGGCAGAGCTCCTACAATGAGCAGTTCTTC.

By share, this clonotype counts as medium-sized. This chain links TRBV6-1 with TRBJ1-2; D remains unclear. Germline CDR1 MNHNS, CDR2 SASEGT. V gave up 2 bases and J gave up 6 bases, with 7 bases separating them. There are 12 residues in the CDR3. The CDR3 loop reads CASSEYGNGYTF. The DNA of the CDR3 is TGTGCCAGCAGTGAATACGGCAATGGCTACACCTTC.

Concerning this clonotype itself: The junction departs from germline at one end; a sequencing error may be responsible. The V and J genes are TRBV14 and TRBJ2-7; possible D gene TRBD1, 5 bases. CDR3 length: 12 residues. CDR1 and CDR2 from the germline V gene are SGHDN and FVKESK. Here the CDR3 reads CASSGAAYEQYF. The DNA of the CDR3 is TGCGCCAGCAGTGGGGCAGCCTACGAGCAGTACTTC.

On this clonotype: A read error is likely, as this CDR3 ends without the conserved phenylalanine or tryptophan. J is TRBJ2-2 and V is TRBV20-1; D not resolved. The CDR3 length is 13 residues. Germline lookup yields CDR1 DFQATT and CDR2 SNEGSKA (reference sequence). CDR3 DNA: TGCAGTGCTATTAAAGCAGAGACCGCGGAGCTGTTTTCT. Translated: CSAIKAETAELFS.

This clonotype is categorized as large. V gene TRBV11-2 combines with J gene TRBJ2-7; D may be TRBD1 (5 bases). CDR1 and CDR2 from the germline V gene are SGHAT and FQNNGV. The CDR3 sequence is 14 residues long. V was cut by 2 bases and J by 0 bases, with 8 bases left in between. The CDR3 coding sequence is TGTGCCAGCAGCTTATATCAGGGCTCCTACGAGCAGTACTTC. The encoded protein is CASSLYQGSYEQYF. Drawing the rest from reference TRBV11-2 and TRBJ2-7, the complete variable domain is EAGVAQSPRYKIIEKRQSVAFWCNPISGHATLYWYQQILGQGPKLLIQFQNNGVVDDSQLPKDRFSAERLKGVDSTLKIQPAKLEDSAVYLCASSLYQGSYEQYFGPGTRLTVT.

This clonotype was counted at least ten times. A single base separates this from a much larger clone, so it may be a read error. The chain links TRBV10-3 to TRBJ2-5, with D perhaps TRBD2 (6 bases). This CDR3 comprises 13 residues. Germline CDR1 is ENHRY and CDR2 is SYGVKD. The V and J ends lost 11 bases and 1 base respectively, with 14 bases between them. CDR3 residues: CAAARGGQETQYF. The CDR3 DNA is TGTGCCGCCGCCCGGGGAGGCCAAGAGACCCAGTACTTC.

This chain uses TRBV27 with TRBJ2-7, with D perhaps matching TRBD2 (6 bases). Germline values: CDR1 MNHEY, CDR2 SMNVEV (reference sequence). This CDR3 contains 14 residues. Trimming stripped 1 base from V and 2 bases from J, with 9 bases between. CDR3 coding DNA: TGTGCCAGCAGTTTATTTGCGGGGACCTACGAGCAGTACTTC. It codes for CASSLFAGTYEQYF.

This clonotype is categorized as medium-sized (0.01 to 0.1%). CDR3 protein: CASSQGGGAADTQYF. The CDR3 nucleotides read TGTGCCAGCAGTCAAGGCGGGGGGGCAGCAGATACGCAGTATTTT. The chain uses TRBV7-6 and TRBJ2-3, with 9 nucleotides matching TRBD2. The CDR3 loop spans 15 amino acids. Germline loops: CDR1 SGHVS, CDR2 FNYEAQ. V lost 6 bases and J lost 4; bases outside the gene matches: 8.

This clonotype was observed once. The rearrangement uses TRBV7-9 and TRBJ1-1; TRBD1 might be the D (5 bases). Trimming took off 6 bases at V and 4 bases at J, with 18 bases between the two ends. Germline CDR1 is SEHNR and CDR2 is FQNEAQ (reference sequence). The CDR3 totals 15 residues. The CDR3 spells CASSSTAGVVTEAFF. The DNA of the CDR3 is TGTGCCAGCAGTTCCACCGCGGGGGTGGTCACTGAAGCTTTCTTT. Full variable domain (remainder filled in from reference TRBV7-9 and TRBJ1-1): DTGVSQNPRHKITKRGQNVTFRCDPISEHNRLYWYRQTLGQGPEFLTYFQNEAQLEKSRLLSDRFSAERPKGSFSTLEIQRTEQGDSAMYLCASSSTAGVVTEAFFGQGTRLTVV.

The chain has TRBV20-1 and TRBJ1-1; D might be TRBD1 (5 bases). Trimming took off 6 bases at V and 8 bases at J, with 28 bases between the two ends. Germline CDR1 DFQATT, CDR2 SNEGSKA (reference sequence). The CDR3 length is 16 residues. In DNA form, the CDR3 reads TGCAGTGCCGGTCGCCCCGCGGGGACTACCCCTAGAGAAGCTTTCTTT. This codes for CSAGRPAGTTPREAFF.

Regarding this clonotype: One junction end disagrees with the germline gene, perhaps due to a read error. This rearrangement joins TRBV7-9 to TRBJ2-1; possible D gene TRBD2, 6 bases. The germline V gene has CDR1 SEHNR and CDR2 FQNEAQ (reference sequence). The CDR3 length is 14 residues. The CDR3 nucleotides are TGTGCCAGCAGCCTAGCGTGCGGGAACAATGAGCAGTTCTTC. It encodes CASSLACGNNEQFF.

This clonotype turned up a few times. A much larger clone lies a single base off, so this may be a read error. The rearrangement uses TRBV6-6 and TRBJ1-5; D not resolved. Germline CDR1 reads MNHNY; CDR2 reads SVGAGI (reference sequence). There are 13 residues in the CDR3. The CDR3 nucleotides are TGTGTCAGCAGTTACTCATCCGGGGAGCCCCAGCATTTT. Its protein is CVSSYSSGEPQHF.